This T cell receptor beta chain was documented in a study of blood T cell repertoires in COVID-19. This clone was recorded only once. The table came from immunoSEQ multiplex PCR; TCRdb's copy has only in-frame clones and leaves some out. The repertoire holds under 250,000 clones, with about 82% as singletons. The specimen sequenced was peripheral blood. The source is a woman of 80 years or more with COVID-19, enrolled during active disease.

This CDR3 is CASSPPSGGVTDTQYF. For the CDR3, the DNA is TGTGCCAGCTCACCGCCTAGCGGGGGCGTCACAGATACGCAGTATTTT. The chain employs TRBV18 and TRBJ2-3; the match to TRBD2 covers 10 bases. The V gene's germline CDR1 is KGHSH and CDR2 LQKENI. This CDR3 comprises 16 residues. Losses at the gene ends were 3 bases for V and 2 bases for J; bases not matched to a gene: 5.